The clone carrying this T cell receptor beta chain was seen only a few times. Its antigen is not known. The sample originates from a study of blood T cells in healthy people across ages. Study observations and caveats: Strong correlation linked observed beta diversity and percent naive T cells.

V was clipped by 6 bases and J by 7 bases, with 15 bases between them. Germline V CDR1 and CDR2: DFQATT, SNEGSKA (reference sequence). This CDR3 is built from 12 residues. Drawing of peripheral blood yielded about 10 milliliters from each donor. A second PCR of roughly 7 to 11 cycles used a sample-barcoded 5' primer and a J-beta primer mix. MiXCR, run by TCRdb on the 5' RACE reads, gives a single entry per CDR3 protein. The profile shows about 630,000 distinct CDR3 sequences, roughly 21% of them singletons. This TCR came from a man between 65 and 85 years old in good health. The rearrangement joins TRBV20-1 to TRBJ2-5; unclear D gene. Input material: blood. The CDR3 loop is CSAQDGWRTQYF. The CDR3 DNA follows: TGCAGTGCGCAGGACGGGTGGAGGACCCAGTACTTC.